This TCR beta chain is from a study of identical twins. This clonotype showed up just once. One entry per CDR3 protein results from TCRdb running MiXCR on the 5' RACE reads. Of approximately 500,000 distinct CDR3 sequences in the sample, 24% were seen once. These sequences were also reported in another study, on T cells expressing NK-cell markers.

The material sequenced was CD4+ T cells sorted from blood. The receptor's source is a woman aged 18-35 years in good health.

DNA for the CDR3: TGTGCCTGGCAGGCCGGGACTAGCGGTTACAATGAGCAGTTCTTC. It encodes CAWQAGTSGYNEQFF. The chain employs TRBV30 and TRBJ2-1, with 11 bases that match TRBD2. J lost 4 bases, V lost 5 bases, and 7 bases had no gene match. Germline-derived CDR1 and CDR2 are GTSNPN and SVGIG (reference sequence). This CDR3 region has 15 residues.